This T cell receptor (beta chain) was retrieved from a study of blood T cell repertoires in COVID-19. Study at large: There were acute and convalescent COVID-19 samples, and they came from the United States, Italy and Spain. Nucleic acid was either cDNA or gDNA, and it came from T cells, B-cell-depleted T cells, or PBMCs.

Authors' data handling: Amplification with reference gene primers provided the estimates of nucleated cell counts. Profiled with immunoSEQ multiplex PCR; TCRdb holds only in-frame clones, not every one. The DNA gave D and trimming, while V, J and clone size come from that table. This sample carries about 300,000 clones, 86% of them seen once, and the ten largest clones take around 1.5%. This sequence originates from a woman in her forties or fifties with acute or convalescent COVID-19. Sequencing input: peripheral blood.

The CDR3 is CASDRGDRGTGYTF. The CDR3 nucleotides read TGTGCCAGCGACCGGGGGGACAGGGGAACGGGCTACACCTTC. The V gene is TRBV6-5, the J gene TRBJ1-2, with 10 bases lining up with TRBD1. The length of the CDR3 is 14 residues. V lost 8 bases, J lost 8 bases, and 11 bases stayed unmatched. Germline V CDR1 and CDR2: MNHEY, SVGAGI.